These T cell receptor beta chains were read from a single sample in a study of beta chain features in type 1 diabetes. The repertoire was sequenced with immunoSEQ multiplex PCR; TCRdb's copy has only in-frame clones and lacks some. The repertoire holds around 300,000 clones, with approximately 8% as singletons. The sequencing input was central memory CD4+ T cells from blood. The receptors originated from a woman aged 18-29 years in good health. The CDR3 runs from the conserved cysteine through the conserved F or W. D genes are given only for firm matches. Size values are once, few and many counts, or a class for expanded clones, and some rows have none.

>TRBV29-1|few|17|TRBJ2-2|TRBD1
CSVEGVSGQGGWGELFF
TGCAGCGTTGAAGGTGTTTCCGGACAGGGAGGATGGGGGGAGCTGTTTTTT
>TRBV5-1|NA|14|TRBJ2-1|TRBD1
CASSPVTGLNEQFF
TGCGCCAGCAGCCCGGTGACAGGGCTGAATGAGCAGTTCTTC
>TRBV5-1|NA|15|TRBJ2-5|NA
CASSRGSADEETQYF
TGCGCCAGCAGCCGGGGGTCAGCAGACGAAGAGACCCAGTACTTC
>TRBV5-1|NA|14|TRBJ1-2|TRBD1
CASSLGGQEYGYTF
TGCGCCAGCAGCTTGGGTGGACAGGAGTATGGCTACACCTTC
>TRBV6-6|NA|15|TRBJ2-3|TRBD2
CAGSLMVAGVDTQYF
TGTGCCGGCTCTTTGATGGTAGCGGGAGTTGATACGCAGTATTTT
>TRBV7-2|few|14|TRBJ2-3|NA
CASSLGQGADTQYF
TGTGCCAGCAGCTTAGGGCAGGGAGCAGATACGCAGTATTTT
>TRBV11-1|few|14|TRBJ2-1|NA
CASTYDRSYNEQFF
TGTGCCAGCACCTACGACAGGTCCTACAATGAGCAGTTCTTC
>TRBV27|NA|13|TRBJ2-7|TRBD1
CASSRTGRYEQYF
TGTGCCAGCAGTCGGACAGGGCGCTACGAGCAGTACTTC
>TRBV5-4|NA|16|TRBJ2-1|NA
CASSLGHQASYNEQFF
TGTGCCAGCAGCTTGGGGCACCAAGCCTCCTACAATGAGCAGTTCTTC
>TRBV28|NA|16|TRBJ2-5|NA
CASSSVGRGYQETQYF
TGTGCCAGCAGTTCGGTGGGGAGGGGGTACCAAGAGACCCAGTACTTC
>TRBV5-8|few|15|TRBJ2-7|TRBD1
CASSRGTGLTYEQYF
TGTGCCAGCTCCCGAGGGACAGGCCTTACCTACGAGCAGTACTTC
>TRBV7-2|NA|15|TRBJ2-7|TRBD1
CASSTTGTGVYEQYF
TGTGCCAGCAGCACAACCGGGACAGGGGTCTACGAGCAGTACTTC
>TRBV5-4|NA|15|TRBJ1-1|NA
CASSFGQEVNTEAFF
TGTGCCAGCAGCTTCGGCCAGGAGGTGAACACTGAAGCTTTCTTT
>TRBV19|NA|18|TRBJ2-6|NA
CASSTFRAYYSGANVLTF
TGTGCCAGTAGTACCTTCCGAGCCTACTACTCTGGGGCCAACGTCCTGACTTTC
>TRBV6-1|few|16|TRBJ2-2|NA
CASSETRGSNTGELFF
TGTGCCAGCAGTGAAACGAGGGGGTCGAACACCGGGGAGCTGTTTTTT
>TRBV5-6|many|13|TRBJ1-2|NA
CASSFGQYYGYTF
TGTGCCAGCAGCTTCGGACAGTACTATGGCTACACCTTC
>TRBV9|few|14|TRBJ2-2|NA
CASSPGAGTGELFF
TGTGCCAGCAGCCCGGGCGCGGGAACCGGGGAGCTGTTTTTT
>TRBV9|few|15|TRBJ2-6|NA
CASSVYPGGANVLTF
TGTGCCAGCAGCGTATACCCTGGAGGGGCCAACGTCCTGACTTTC
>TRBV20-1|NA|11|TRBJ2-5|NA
CSASGPETQYF
TGCAGTGCTAGCGGCCCAGAGACCCAGTACTTC
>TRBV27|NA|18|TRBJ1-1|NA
CASRRPWVVGKLNTEAFF
TGTGCCAGCAGACGGCCGTGGGTAGTTGGCAAGCTAAACACTGAAGCTTTCTTT
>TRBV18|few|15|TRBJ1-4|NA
CASSPPTGFQEKLFF
TGTGCCAGCTCACCACCTACAGGGTTCCAGGAAAAACTGTTTTTT
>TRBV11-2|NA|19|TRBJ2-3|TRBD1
CASSLAPGQGLYSTDTQYF
TGTGCCAGCAGCTTAGCCCCGGGACAGGGTCTTTATAGCACAGATACGCAGTATTTT
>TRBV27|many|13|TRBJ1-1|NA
CASSPRTATEAFF
TGTGCCAGCAGTCCCAGGACGGCCACTGAAGCTTTCTTT
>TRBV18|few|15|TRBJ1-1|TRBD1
CASSPQPGQGFSAFF
TGTGCCAGCTCACCACAGCCGGGACAGGGTTTTTCAGCTTTCTTT
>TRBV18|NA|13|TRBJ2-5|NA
CASSPGQQETQYF
TGTGCCAGCTCACCGGGCCAACAAGAGACCCAGTACTTC
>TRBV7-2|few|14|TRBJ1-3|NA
CASSLSGTYKTIYF
TGTGCCAGCAGCTTATCCGGGACATATAAAACCATATATTTT
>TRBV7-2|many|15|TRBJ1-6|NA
CASSGNRVYNSPLHF
TGTGCCAGCAGCGGCAACAGGGTTTATAATTCACCCCTCCACTTT
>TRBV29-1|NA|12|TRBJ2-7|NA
CSVVPGAYEQYF
TGCAGCGTTGTTCCAGGGGCCTACGAGCAGTACTTC
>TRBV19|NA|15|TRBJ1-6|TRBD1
CASRSWTGTDSPLHF
TGTGCCAGTAGGTCTTGGACAGGGACAGATTCACCCCTCCACTTT
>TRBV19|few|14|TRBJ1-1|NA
CASSVGRINTEAFF
TGTGCCAGTAGTGTGGGTCGAATAAACACTGAAGCTTTCTTT
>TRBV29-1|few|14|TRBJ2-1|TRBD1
CSVARGQGYNEQFF
TGCAGCGTAGCCCGGGGACAGGGCTACAATGAGCAGTTCTTC
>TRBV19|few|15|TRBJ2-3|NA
CASSMGRATLDTQYF
TGTGCCAGTAGTATGGGTAGAGCAACGCTAGATACGCAGTATTTT
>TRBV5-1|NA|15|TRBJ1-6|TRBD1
CASSFQGAKDSPLHF
TGCGCCAGCAGCTTTCAGGGGGCTAAGGATTCACCCCTCCACTTT
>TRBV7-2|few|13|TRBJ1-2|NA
CASSLDYRTGYTF
TGTGCCAGCAGCTTAGACTACAGAACTGGCTACACCTTC
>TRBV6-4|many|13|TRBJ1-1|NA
CASRSTPNTEAFF
TGTGCCAGCAGATCGACACCGAACACTGAAGCTTTCTTT
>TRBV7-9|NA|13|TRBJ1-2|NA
CAVPWGTRGGYTF
TGTGCCGTCCCATGGGGGACGCGAGGTGGCTACACCTTC
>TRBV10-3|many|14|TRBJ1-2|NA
CAISESGTDYGYTF
TGTGCCATCAGTGAGTCCGGGACGGATTATGGCTACACCTTC
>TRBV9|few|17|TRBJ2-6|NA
CASSVGARTNGANVLTF
TGTGCCAGCAGCGTAGGAGCCCGGACCAATGGGGCCAACGTCCTGACTTTC
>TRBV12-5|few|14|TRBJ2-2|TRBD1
CASRAGGSPGELFF
TGTGCTAGTAGAGCAGGGGGCTCCCCCGGGGAGCTGTTTTTT
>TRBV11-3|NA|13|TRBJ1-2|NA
CASSLGGGRGYTF
TGTGCCAGCAGCTTAGGGGGCGGCAGAGGCTACACCTTC
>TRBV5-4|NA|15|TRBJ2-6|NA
CASSLGAAGANVLTF
TGTGCCAGCAGCTTGGGGGCGGCTGGGGCCAACGTCCTGACTTTC
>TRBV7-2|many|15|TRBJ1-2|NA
CASSLTSGTTYGYTF
TGTGCCAGCAGCTTGACTTCCGGGACTACCTATGGCTACACCTTC
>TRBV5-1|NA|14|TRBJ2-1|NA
CASSLVGGSNEQFF
TGCGCCAGCAGCTTGGTAGGGGGGTCGAATGAGCAGTTCTTC